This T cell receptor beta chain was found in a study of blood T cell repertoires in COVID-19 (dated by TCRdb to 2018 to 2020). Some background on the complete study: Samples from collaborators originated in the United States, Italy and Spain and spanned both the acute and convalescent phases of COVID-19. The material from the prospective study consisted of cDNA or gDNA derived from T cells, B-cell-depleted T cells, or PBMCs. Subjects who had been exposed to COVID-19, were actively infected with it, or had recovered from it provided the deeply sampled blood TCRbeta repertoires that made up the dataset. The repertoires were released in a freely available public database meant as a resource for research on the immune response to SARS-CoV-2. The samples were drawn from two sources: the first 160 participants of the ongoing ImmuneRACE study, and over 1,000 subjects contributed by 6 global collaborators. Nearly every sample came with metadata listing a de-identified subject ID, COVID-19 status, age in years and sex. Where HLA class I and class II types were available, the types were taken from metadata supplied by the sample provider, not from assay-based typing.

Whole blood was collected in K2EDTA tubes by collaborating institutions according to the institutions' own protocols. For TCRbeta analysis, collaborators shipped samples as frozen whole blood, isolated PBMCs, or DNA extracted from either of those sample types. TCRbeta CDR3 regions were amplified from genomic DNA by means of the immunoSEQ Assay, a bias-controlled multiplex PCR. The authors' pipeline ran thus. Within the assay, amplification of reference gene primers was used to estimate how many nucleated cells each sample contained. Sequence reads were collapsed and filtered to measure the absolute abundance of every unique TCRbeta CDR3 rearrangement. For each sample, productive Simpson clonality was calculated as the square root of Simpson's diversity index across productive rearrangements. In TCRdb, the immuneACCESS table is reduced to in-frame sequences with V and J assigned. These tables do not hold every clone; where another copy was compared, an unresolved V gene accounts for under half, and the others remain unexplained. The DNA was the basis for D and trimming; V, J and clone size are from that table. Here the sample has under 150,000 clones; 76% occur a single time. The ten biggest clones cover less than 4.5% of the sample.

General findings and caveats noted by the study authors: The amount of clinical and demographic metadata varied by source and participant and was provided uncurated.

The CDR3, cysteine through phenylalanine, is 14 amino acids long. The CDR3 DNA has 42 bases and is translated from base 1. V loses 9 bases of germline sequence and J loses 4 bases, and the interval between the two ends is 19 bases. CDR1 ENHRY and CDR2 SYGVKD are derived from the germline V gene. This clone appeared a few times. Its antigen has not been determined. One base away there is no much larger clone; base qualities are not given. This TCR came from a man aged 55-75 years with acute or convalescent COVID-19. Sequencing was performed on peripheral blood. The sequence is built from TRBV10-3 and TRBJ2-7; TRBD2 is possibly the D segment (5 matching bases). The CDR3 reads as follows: CAISTSESLYEQYF. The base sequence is TGTGCCATTTCCACTAGTGAATCCCTGTACGAGCAGTACTTC.